This TCR beta chain emerged from a study of blood T cell repertoires in COVID-19. Original methodology: Amplified reference gene primers provided the basis for estimating nucleated cell counts. Here immunoSEQ multiplex PCR was the method, and the copy in TCRdb shows in-frame clones only, minus some. V, J and clone size were drawn from that table, and D and trimming were deduced from the DNA. This sample has 200,000 to 300,000 clones, with more than 75% found just once. V shed 5 bases, J shed 3 bases, and the junction held 10 bases outside the gene matches. The CDR3 consists of 16 residues. Per the germline V gene, CDR1 is LNHNV and CDR2 is YYDKDF (reference sequence).

The material sequenced was PBMCs or T cells enriched from blood (not recorded which). The clonotype originates from a man aged 35 to 55 who had recovered from COVID-19. V and J are TRBV15 and TRBJ1-3; 7 positions match TRBD1. CDR3 DNA: TGTGCCACCAGCGGCCAAGGACAGGCCCGTGGAAACACCATATATTTT. It yields the protein CATSGQGQARGNTIYF.